Listed below are T cell receptor beta chains from one sample, sequenced in a study of regulatory T cells in long-lasting Graves disease. TCRdb re-derived calls from the multiplex PCR reads in MiXCR, one entry per CDR3 protein. Of around 450,000 distinct CDR3 sequences listed, roughly 15% are singletons. The same sample was also used in a study of T cells in Graves' hyperthyroidism and ophthalmopathy.

The sample here was peripheral blood mononuclear cells (PBMCs), taken at new diagnosis, from a patient treated with antithyroid drugs. Source of these receptors: a middle-aged man with Graves disease. The CDR3 runs from the conserved cysteine through the conserved F or W.

j_call v_call cdr3_aa
TRBJ2-3 TRBV12-3/TRBV12-4 CATTRTGTTSTDTQYF
TRBJ2-1 TRBV6-2/TRBV6-3 CASSYYRTGGSYNEQFF
TRBJ2-7 TRBV7-9 CASSLGLDPHHF
TRBJ2-2 TRBV6-1 CASGGRVLGDPGELFF
TRBJ1-2 TRBV7-2 CASSLARHGYTF
TRBJ1-1 TRBV5-1 CASSLGGQGGTEAFF
TRBJ2-7 TRBV11-2 CASSLSGGLSYEQYF
TRBJ1-1 TRBV11-2 CASSTRQGLNTEAFF
TRBJ2-3 TRBV3-1 CASSQVRSTDTQYF
TRBJ2-3 TRBV28 CASSFKLRTDTQYF
TRBJ2-3 TRBV7-9 CASSLVGTGIDTQYF
TRBJ2-5 TRBV20-1 CSARRSRLETQYF
TRBJ2-7 TRBV20-1 CSARSLRESSYEQYF
TRBJ2-4 TRBV2 CASSDQGLAKNIQYF
TRBJ1-4 TRBV20-1 CSARGGANEKLFF
TRBJ2-5 TRBV6-5 CASSYRATQYF
TRBJ1-6 TRBV5-1 CASGPDGLDSPLHF
TRBJ1-4 TRBV30 CAWANRGGIEKLFF
TRBJ1-5 TRBV3-1 CASSQDRAGSSSPQHF
TRBJ2-5 TRBV7-9 CASSLGLAFQETQYF
TRBJ2-7 TRBV20-1 CSASGTGGSYSYEQYF
TRBJ2-7 TRBV20-1 CSAYGGTNPYEQYF
TRBJ2-6 TRBV5-1 CASSHGDREGNVPTF
TRBJ2-5 TRBV28 CASSFNLPGTGGRETQYF
TRBJ2-4 TRBV27 CASSDEGLGTKNIQYF
TRBJ1-1 TRBV30 CAWSGGEAFF
TRBJ2-3 TRBV6-5 CASSYPPRGIRSDTQYF
TRBJ1-1 TRBV5-1 CASSLNRERVPEAFF
TRBJ2-2 TRBV24-1 CATSDLQVGEGQGLFF
TRBJ2-7 TRBV6-5 CASSYSASTHKQYF